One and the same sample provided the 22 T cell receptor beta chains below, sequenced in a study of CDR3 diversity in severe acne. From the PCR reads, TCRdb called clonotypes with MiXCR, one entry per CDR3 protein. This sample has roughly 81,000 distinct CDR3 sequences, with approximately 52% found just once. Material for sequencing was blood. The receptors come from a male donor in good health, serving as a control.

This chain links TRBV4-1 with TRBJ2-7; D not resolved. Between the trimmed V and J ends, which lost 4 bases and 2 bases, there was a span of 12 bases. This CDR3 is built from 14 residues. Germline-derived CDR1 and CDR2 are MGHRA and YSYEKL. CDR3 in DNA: TGCGCCAGCAGCCTCCGGGTCAACGCCTACGAGCAGTACTTC. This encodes CASSLRVNAYEQYF.

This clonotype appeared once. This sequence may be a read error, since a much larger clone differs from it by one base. The CDR3 bases are TGTGCCAGCAGTTGGCGGAGGAGCTCCCAAGAGACCCAGTACTTC. Its protein product is CASSWRRSSQETQYF. V gene TRBV6-5 combines with J gene TRBJ2-5; TRBD2 might be the D (5 bases). This CDR3 has 15 residues. V dropped 4 bases and J dropped 1 base, with 13 bases sitting between them. Germline CDR1 MNHEY, CDR2 SVGAGI.

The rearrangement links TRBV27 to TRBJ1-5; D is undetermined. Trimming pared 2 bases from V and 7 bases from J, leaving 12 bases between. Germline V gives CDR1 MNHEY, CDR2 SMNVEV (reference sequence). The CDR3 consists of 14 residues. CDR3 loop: CASSLGRETQPQHF. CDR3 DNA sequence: TGTGCCAGCAGTTTAGGTCGGGAGACGCAGCCCCAGCATTTT.

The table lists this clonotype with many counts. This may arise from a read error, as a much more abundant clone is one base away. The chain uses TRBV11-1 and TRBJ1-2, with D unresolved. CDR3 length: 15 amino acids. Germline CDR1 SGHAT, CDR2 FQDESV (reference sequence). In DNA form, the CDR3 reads TGTGCCTGCAGCTCGGACTTCCCGAGTCACTATGGCTACACCTTC. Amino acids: CACSSDFPSHYGYTF.

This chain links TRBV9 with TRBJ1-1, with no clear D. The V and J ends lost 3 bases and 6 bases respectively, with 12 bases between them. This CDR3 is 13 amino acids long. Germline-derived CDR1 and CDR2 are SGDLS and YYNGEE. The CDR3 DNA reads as TGTGCCAGCAGCGCGGCCGTGATCTCTGAAGCTTTCTTT. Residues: CASSAAVISEAFF.

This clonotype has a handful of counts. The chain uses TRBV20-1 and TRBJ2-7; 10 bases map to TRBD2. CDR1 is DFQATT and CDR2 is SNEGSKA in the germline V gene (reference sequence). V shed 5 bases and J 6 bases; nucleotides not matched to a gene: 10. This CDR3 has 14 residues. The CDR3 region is CSALWTSGVSEQYF. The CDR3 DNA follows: TGCAGTGCTTTATGGACTAGCGGAGTAAGCGAGCAGTACTTC.

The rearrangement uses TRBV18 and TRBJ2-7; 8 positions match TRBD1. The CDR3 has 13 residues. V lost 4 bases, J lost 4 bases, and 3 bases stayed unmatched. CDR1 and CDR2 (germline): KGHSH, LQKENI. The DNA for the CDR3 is TGTGCCAGCTCACTGGACAGGGAATACGAGCAGTACTTC. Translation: CASSLDREYEQYF. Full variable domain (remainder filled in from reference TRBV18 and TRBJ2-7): NAGVMQNPRHLVRRRGQEARLRCSPMKGHSHVYWYRQLPEEGLKFMVYLQKENIIDESGMPKERFSAEFPKEGPSILRIQQVVRGDSAAYFCASSLDREYEQYFGPGTRLTVT.

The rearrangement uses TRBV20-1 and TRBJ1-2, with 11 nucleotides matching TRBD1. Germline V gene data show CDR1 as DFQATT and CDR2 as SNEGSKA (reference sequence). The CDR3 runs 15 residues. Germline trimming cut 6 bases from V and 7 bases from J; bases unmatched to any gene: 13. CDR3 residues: CSAAEGDRGYIGYTF. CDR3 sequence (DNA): TGCAGTGCCGCCGAGGGGGACAGGGGGTATATTGGCTACACCTTC.

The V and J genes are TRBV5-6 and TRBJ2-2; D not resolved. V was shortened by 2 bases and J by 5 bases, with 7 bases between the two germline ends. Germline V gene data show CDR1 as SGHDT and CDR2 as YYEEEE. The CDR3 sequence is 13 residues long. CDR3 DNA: TGTGCCAGCAGCTTTCAAAATACCGGGGAGCTGTTTTTT. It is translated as CASSFQNTGELFF.

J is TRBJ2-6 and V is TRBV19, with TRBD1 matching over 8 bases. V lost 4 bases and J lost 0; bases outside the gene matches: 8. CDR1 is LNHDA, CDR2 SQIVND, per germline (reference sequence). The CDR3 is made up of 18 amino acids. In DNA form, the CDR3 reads TGTGCCAGTAGTACGCGCCAGGGGGCCAGCTCTGGGGCCAACGTCCTGACTTTC. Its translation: CASSTRQGASSGANVLTF. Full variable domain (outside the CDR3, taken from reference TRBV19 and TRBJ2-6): DGGITQSPKYLFRKEGQNVTLSCEQNLNHDAMYWYRQDPGQGLRLIYYSQIVNDFQKGDIAEGYSVSREKKESFPLTVTSAQKNPTAFYLCASSTRQGASSGANVLTFGAGSRLTVL.

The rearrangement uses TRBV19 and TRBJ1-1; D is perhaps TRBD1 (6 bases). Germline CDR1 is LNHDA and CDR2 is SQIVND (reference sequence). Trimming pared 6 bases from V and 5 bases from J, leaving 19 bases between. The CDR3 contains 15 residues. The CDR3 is CASSTRGGGGTEAFF. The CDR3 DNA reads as TGTGCCAGTAGCACCAGGGGCGGCGGAGGGACTGAAGCTTTCTTT.

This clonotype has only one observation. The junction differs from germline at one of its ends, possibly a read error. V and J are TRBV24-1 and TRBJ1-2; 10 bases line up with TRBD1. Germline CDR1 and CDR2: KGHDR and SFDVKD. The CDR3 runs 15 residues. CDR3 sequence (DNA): TGTGCCAGCAGTTACTCCCCCCTGACAGGGGGCGTCTACACCTTC. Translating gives CASSYSPLTGGVYTF.

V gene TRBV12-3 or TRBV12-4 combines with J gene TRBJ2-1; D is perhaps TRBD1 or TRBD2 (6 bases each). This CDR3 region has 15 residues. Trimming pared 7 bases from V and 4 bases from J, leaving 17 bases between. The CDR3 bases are TGTGCCAGCATCTTAGGGGGACTCGGTTACAATGAGCAGTTCTTC. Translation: CASILGGLGYNEQFF.

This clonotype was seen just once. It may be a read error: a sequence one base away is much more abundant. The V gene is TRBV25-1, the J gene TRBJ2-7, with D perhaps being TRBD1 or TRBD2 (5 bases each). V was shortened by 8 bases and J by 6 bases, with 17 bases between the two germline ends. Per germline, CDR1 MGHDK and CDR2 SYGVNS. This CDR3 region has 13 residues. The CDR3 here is CASGTALPGEQYF. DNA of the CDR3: TGTGCCAGCGGGACGGCACTTCCCGGCGAGCAGTACTTC.

The CDR3: CASSYSPMRGTGNTIYF. CDR3 bases: TGTGCCAGCAGTTACTCGCCCATGAGAGGGACTGGAAACACCATATATTTT. The rearrangement joins TRBV6-5 to TRBJ1-3; D uncertain. CDR3 length equals 17 residues. The germline V gene has CDR1 MNHEY and CDR2 SVGAGI. V lost 0 bases to trimming and J lost 2 bases, with 14 bases between them.

The DNA of the CDR3 is TGCGCCAGCAGTGAGTCACCGGGACCAAGCACAGATACGCAGTATTTT. This sequence encodes CASSESPGPSTDTQYF. This chain connects TRBV10-1 to TRBJ2-3; the D call may be TRBD1 or TRBD2 (5 bases each). CDR1 is WNHNN, CDR2 SYGVQD, per germline (reference sequence). Trimming stripped 0 bases from V and 0 bases from J, with 10 bases between. CDR3 length: 16 residues.

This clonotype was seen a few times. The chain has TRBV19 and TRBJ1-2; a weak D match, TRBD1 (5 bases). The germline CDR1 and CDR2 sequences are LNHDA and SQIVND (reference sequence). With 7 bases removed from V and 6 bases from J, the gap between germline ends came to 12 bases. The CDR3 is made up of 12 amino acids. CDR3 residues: CASTSSGHGYTF. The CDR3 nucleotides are TGTGCCAGTACCTCATCAGGGCATGGCTACACCTTC.

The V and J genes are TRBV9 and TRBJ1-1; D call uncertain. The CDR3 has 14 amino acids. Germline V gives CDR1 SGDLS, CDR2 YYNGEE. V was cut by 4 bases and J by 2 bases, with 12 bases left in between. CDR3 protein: CASSLHPGNTEAFF. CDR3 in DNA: TGTGCCAGCAGCCTTCACCCAGGTAACACTGAAGCTTTCTTT. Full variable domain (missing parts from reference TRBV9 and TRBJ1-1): DSGVTQTPKHLITATGQRVTLRCSPRSGDLSVYWYQQSLDQGLQFLIQYYNGEERAKGNILERFSAQQFPDLHSELNLSSLELGDSALYFCASSLHPGNTEAFFGQGTRLTVV.

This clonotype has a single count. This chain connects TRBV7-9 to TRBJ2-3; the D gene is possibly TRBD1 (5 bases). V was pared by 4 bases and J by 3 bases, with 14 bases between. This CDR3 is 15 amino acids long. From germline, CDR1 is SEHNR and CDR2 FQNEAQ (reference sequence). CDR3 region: CASSSQGVRTDTQYF. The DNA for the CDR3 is TGTGCCAGCAGCTCTCAGGGCGTCCGGACAGATACGCAGTATTTT.

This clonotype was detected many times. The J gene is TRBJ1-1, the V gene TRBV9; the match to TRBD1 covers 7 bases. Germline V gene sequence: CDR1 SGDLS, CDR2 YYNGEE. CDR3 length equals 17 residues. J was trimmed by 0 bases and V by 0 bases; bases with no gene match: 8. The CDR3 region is CASSVGGTDLMNTEAFF. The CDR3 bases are TGTGCCAGCAGCGTAGGAGGGACAGACCTCATGAACACTGAAGCTTTCTTT.

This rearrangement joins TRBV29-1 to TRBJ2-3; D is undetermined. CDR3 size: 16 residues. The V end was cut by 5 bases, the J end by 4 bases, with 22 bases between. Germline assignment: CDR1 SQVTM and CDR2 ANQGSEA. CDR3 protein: CSVTAFATWGSDTQYF. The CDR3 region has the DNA TGCAGCGTTACGGCCTTTGCAACCTGGGGATCAGATACGCAGTATTTT.

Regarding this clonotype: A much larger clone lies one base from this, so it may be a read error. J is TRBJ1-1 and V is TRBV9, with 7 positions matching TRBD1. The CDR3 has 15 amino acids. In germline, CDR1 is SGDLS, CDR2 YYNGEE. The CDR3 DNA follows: TGTGCCAGCAGCCCTACGGGACAGTTGAACACTGGAGCTTTCTTT. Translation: CASSPTGQLNTGAFF.